Below, 16 T cell receptor beta chains from the same sample are listed, as sequenced in a study of T cell responses to AZD1222 COVID-19 vaccine. Profiling relied on immunoSEQ multiplex PCR, and the TCRdb table lists in-frame clones only, not all of them. The profile shows more than 150,000 clones, about nine tenths of them singletons. Sequencing was performed on peripheral blood, taken 28 days after the second AZD1222 dose. The receptors shown here come from an adult who received the AZD1222 COVID-19 vaccine.

This chain connects TRBV29-1 to TRBJ1-1, with unresolved D. Deletions cut 7 bases from V and 2 bases from J, with 11 bases between. In germline, CDR1 is SQVTM, CDR2 ANQGSEA. This CDR3 comprises 12 residues. For the CDR3, the DNA is TGCAGCGGGATTGACGGTAACACTGAAGCTTTCTTT. Translated, it gives CSGIDGNTEAFF.

This chain uses TRBV4-3 with TRBJ1-4; no clear D. Trimming removed 1 base at V and 5 bases at J, with 11 bases between. The CDR3 has 15 amino acids. CDR1 and CDR2 from the germline V gene are LGHNA and YSLEER. The CDR3 protein is CASSQGRLKNEKLFF. The CDR3 DNA reads as TGCGCCAGCAGCCAAGGGAGACTTAAGAATGAAAAACTGTTTTTT.

J is TRBJ2-3 and V is TRBV19; D unresolved. V was cut by 3 bases and J by 0 bases, with 4 bases left in between. Germline loops: CDR1 LNHDA, CDR2 SQIVND (reference sequence). The CDR3 consists of 13 residues. CDR3 amino acids: CASSIKSTDTQYF. CDR3 nucleotide sequence: TGTGCCAGTAGTATCAAGAGCACAGATACGCAGTATTTT.

V and J are TRBV6-1 and TRBJ2-2, with 8 positions matching TRBD1. V dropped 3 bases and J dropped 1; count of bases not matched to a gene: 4. Germline V gene lookup returns CDR1 MNHNS and CDR2 SASEGT. The CDR3 runs to 16 residues. CDR3 residues: CASSEPGTGNTGELFF. The CDR3 region has the DNA TGTGCCAGCAGTGAGCCGGGGACAGGGAACACCGGGGAGCTGTTTTTT.

The chain has TRBV7-8 and TRBJ1-6, with TRBD1 as a possible D gene (5 bases). The CDR3 runs 18 residues. Trimming left V 0 bases short and J 9 bases short, with 21 bases between. Germline values: CDR1 SGHVS, CDR2 FQNEAQ. The DNA of the CDR3 is TGTGCCAGCAGCTTAGCGGTTGGTCTAGGGGAGGAAGGTTCACCCCTCCACTTT. Translated: CASSLAVGLGEEGSPLHF.

The V gene is TRBV5-1, the J gene TRBJ2-2; 9 nucleotides match TRBD1. Trimming at V came to 4 bases and at J to 2 bases, leaving 6 bases not matched to a gene. In germline, CDR1 is SGHRS, CDR2 YFSETQ. This CDR3 spans 16 amino acids. The CDR3 coding sequence is TGCGCCAGCAGCCAAACACAGGGGGCAAACACCGGGGAGCTGTTTTTT. Translated: CASSQTQGANTGELFF. Drawing the rest from reference TRBV5-1 and TRBJ2-2, the complete variable domain is KAGVTQTPRYLIKTRGQQVTLSCSPISGHRSVSWYQQTPGQGLQFLFEYFSETQRNKGNFPGRFSGRQFSNSRSEMNVSTLELGDSALYLCASSQTQGANTGELFFGEGSRLTVL.

The chain uses TRBV5-3 and TRBJ1-5; tentative D call: TRBD1 (6 bases). TRBV5-3 is classed as an ORF, of uncertain function. V lost 8 bases, J lost 5 bases, and 20 bases lay in between. This CDR3 is built from 15 residues. This CDR3 is CARPPNRQEDQPQHF. The CDR3 nucleotides are TGTGCCAGGCCACCCAATCGACAGGAGGATCAGCCCCAGCATTTT.

The chain employs TRBV13 and TRBJ2-1; 13 bases fit TRBD2. From germline, CDR1 is PRHDT and CDR2 FYEKMQ (reference sequence). The CDR3 covers 15 residues. J gave up 7 bases and V 0 bases, and 0 bases lay outside the gene matches. DNA of the CDR3: TGTGCCAGCAGCTTAGGACTAGCGGGAGGGAATGAGCAGTTCTTC. This gives the protein CASSLGLAGGNEQFF.

The rearrangement joins TRBV28 to TRBJ1-5, with 7 bases matching TRBD1. The germline V gene has CDR1 MDHEN and CDR2 SYDVKM. Trimming removed 4 bases from V and 9 bases from J; junction bases left unmatched: 21. The CDR3 is made up of 18 amino acids. The CDR3 DNA follows: TGTGCCAGCAGTTCAACCCAACTTAGGACAGGACTCCCATGGCCCCAGCATTTT. Residues: CASSSTQLRTGLPWPQHF.

This chain links TRBV6-2 or TRBV6-3 with TRBJ1-1; D not resolved. Per germline, CDR1 MNHEY and CDR2 SVGEGT. The CDR3 contains 18 residues. V lost 6 bases to trimming and J lost 7 bases, with 30 bases between them. The CDR3 DNA sequence: TGTGCCAGCAGCCGCCTCCCCCCACACGGGCCCCTTGATGGTGAAGCTTTCTTT. It encodes CASSRLPPHGPLDGEAFF.

V is TRBV5-1 and J is TRBJ1-2; a possible D gene is TRBD1 (5 bases). Trimming shortened V by 3 bases and J by 14 bases, and 14 bases separated the two germline ends. In germline, CDR1 is SGHRS, CDR2 YFSETQ. This CDR3 contains 11 residues. The CDR3, as DNA: TGCGCCAGCAGCTCGTCAGGGAGGATAACCTTC. Encoded protein: CASSSSGRITF.

The V gene is TRBV7-9, the J gene TRBJ2-3, with D perhaps being TRBD1 or TRBD2 (5 bases each). The V end lost 8 bases, the J end lost 0 bases, and 15 bases lay between the germline ends. The CDR3 sequence is 15 residues long. CDR1 and CDR2 from the germline V gene are SEHNR and FQNEAQ (reference sequence). CDR3 coding DNA: TGTGCCAGCGGATCCGGGACGAGAAGCACAGATACGCAGTATTTT. It codes for CASGSGTRSTDTQYF. The whole variable domain, filled in from reference TRBV7-9 and TRBJ2-3, reads DTGVSQNPRHKITKRGQNVTFRCDPISEHNRLYWYRQTLGQGPEFLTYFQNEAQLEKSRLLSDRFSAERPKGSFSTLEIQRTEQGDSAMYLCASGSGTRSTDTQYFGPGTRLTVL.

This chain joins TRBV27 and TRBJ2-2; maybe TRBD1 (6 bases). The V gene's germline CDR1 is MNHEY and CDR2 SMNVEV (reference sequence). The CDR3 is made up of 16 amino acids. The V end lost 0 bases, the J end lost 1 base, and 9 bases lay between the germline ends. The CDR3 DNA reads TGTGCCAGCAGTTTATCGGCGACAGGGAACACCGGGGAGCTGTTTTTT. This gives the protein CASSLSATGNTGELFF.

The chain is built from TRBV9 and TRBJ2-1; TRBD2 aligns across 11 bases. V lost 3 bases to trimming and J lost 7 bases; unmatched junction nucleotides: 12. There are 17 residues in the CDR3. Germline V gene data show CDR1 as SGDLS and CDR2 as YYNGEE. The DNA of the CDR3 is TGTGCCAGCAGCGAGTACCCACTAGCGGGAGAATGGAATGAGCAGTTCTTC. Its translation: CASSEYPLAGEWNEQFF.

The V call is TRBV3-1 (or the pseudogene TRBV3-2), the J call TRBJ2-3; D uncertain. The V and J ends lost 4 bases and 4 bases respectively, with 12 bases between them. CDR3 length: 14 amino acids. Germline V gives CDR1 LGHDT, CDR2 YNNKEL (reference sequence). The chain's CDR3 is CASSPSGAPDTQYF. CDR3 nucleotides: TGTGCCAGCAGCCCAAGTGGCGCCCCAGATACGCAGTATTTT.

This chain connects TRBV30 to TRBJ2-1; the match to TRBD2 covers 7 bases. From germline, CDR1 is GTSNPN and CDR2 SVGIG (reference sequence). This CDR3 has 17 amino acids. After removal of 5 bases from V and 0 bases from J, the junction contained 13 bases not matched to a gene. The chain's CDR3 is CAWWSSGPKSSYNEQFF. The CDR3 DNA follows: TGTGCCTGGTGGTCTAGCGGCCCTAAGAGCTCCTACAATGAGCAGTTCTTC.